Listed below are T cell receptor beta chains from one sample, sequenced in a study of T cell responses to AZD1222 COVID-19 vaccine. Only in-frame clones appear in the TCRdb table, and some are missing; sequencing was by immunoSEQ multiplex PCR. Here the sample spans 95,000 to 150,000 clones, just under 90% being singletons. The sequencing here drew on peripheral blood, taken on day 0 of AZD1222 vaccination. These receptors were collected from an adult in good health. Each CDR3 is given with its conserved first and last residue. The D gene is left open where the match is weak. Only part of the rows carry a size: once, few, many, or a class if the clone is expanded.

TRBJ2-5 . . TRBV9 TGTGCCAGCAGCGTAGGGGCTAGCCCTGCCCGGGAGACCCAGTACTTC CASSVGASPARETQYF
TRBJ2-1 . once TRBV2 TGTGCCAGCAGGGGATTTACAAACACCCACAATGAGCAGTTCTTC CASRGFTNTHNEQFF
TRBJ1-1 . . TRBV7-9 TGTGCCAGCAGCTCATGGAGGACTCCCAACACTGAAGCTTTCTTT CASSSWRTPNTEAFF
TRBJ1-6 TRBD1 . TRBV2 TGTGCCAGCAGTGATGACAGGGTAGGATCACCCCTCCACTTT CASSDDRVGSPLHF
TRBJ1-1 TRBD1 . TRBV4-2 TGTGCCAGCAGGGACAGGGGGAGGAACACTGAAGCTTTCTTT CASRDRGRNTEAFF
TRBJ2-7 . once TRBV27 TGTGCCAGCAGTTTAAGCAGGCTGATGCGGGAGCAGTACTTC CASSLSRLMREQYF
TRBJ1-5 . . TRBV12-3/TRBV12-4 TGTGCCAGCAGTTTTCGGCCAGATCAGCCCCAGCATTTT CASSFRPDQPQHF
TRBJ1-2 . . TRBV7-2 TGTGCCAGCAGCCTCGTCTCCGAGGGCTATGGCTACACCTTC CASSLVSEGYGYTF
TRBJ1-5 TRBD1 . TRBV27 TGTGCCAGCAGTCGAGGGACAGGGGTAGAAGGCAATCAGCCCCAGCATTTT CASSRGTGVEGNQPQHF
TRBJ2-1 . . TRBV19 TGTGCCAGTAGTTCCCCGGGGGGCCGTAGGAATGAGCAGTTCTTC CASSSPGGRRNEQFF
TRBJ2-3 TRBD2 . TRBV5-1 TGCGCCAGCAGCGCGGGTCCGACTAGCGCAGATACGCAGTATTTT CASSAGPTSADTQYF
TRBJ2-7 . . TRBV6-1 TGTGCCAGCAGTGAGCAGGCCAAAAGCTCCTACGAGCAGTACTTC CASSEQAKSSYEQYF
TRBJ1-5 . . TRBV29-1 TGCAGCGTTGCTGACGGAAATCAGCCCCAGCATTTT CSVADGNQPQHF
TRBJ1-2 . few TRBV7-8 TGTGCCAGCAGCGACCTGGACAGCACCCACTATGGCTACACCTTC CASSDLDSTHYGYTF
TRBJ1-2 . . TRBV14 TGTGCCAGCAGCCAAAGGGTTGGCGGTGGGGTAACTAACTATGGCTACACCTTC CASSQRVGGGVTNYGYTF
TRBJ2-4 . once TRBV3-1/TRBV3-2 TGTGCCAGCAGCCAAGACCGCTTAGCCAAAAACATTCAGTACTTC CASSQDRLAKNIQYF
TRBJ2-5 TRBD2 . TRBV3-1/TRBV3-2 TGTGCCAGCAGCCAGGTACTAGCGGTAATCCAAGAGACCCAGTACTTC CASSQVLAVIQETQYF
TRBJ2-7 TRBD2 . TRBV7-9 TGTGCCAGCAGCAAAATGGACAGCGGGGGCATCAAGCAGTACTTC CASSKMDSGGIKQYF
TRBJ1-1 . . TRBV4-1 TGCGCCAGCACCCCTGGGCCCCAGAACACTGAAGCTTTCTTT CASTPGPQNTEAFF
TRBJ1-4 . . TRBV5-1 TGCGCCAGCAGCGAGGCGGGGGCCACTAATGAAAAACTGTTTTTT CASSEAGATNEKLFF
TRBJ2-1 TRBD1 . TRBV7-8 TGTGCCAGCAGCTTAAGGCTCCGGGACAGGTTGAATGAGCAGTTCTTC CASSLRLRDRLNEQFF
TRBJ2-5 TRBD2 . TRBV10-2 TGCGCCAGCACCGAGCGGGGCGAGACCCAGTACTTC CASTERGETQYF
TRBJ2-5 TRBD2 once TRBV5-1 TGCGCCAGCAGCGGACTAGCGGGTGAAGAGACCCAGTACTTC CASSGLAGEETQYF
TRBJ1-1 . . TRBV4-1 TGCGCCAGCAGCCCTATCGCGTTGAACACTGAAGCTTTCTTT CASSPIALNTEAFF
TRBJ2-3 TRBD2 . TRBV12-5 TGTGCTAGTGGTTTGGCCCGGGGGGGCACAGATACGCAGTATTTT CASGLARGGTDTQYF
TRBJ2-5 . few TRBV7-8 TGTGCCAGCAGCTTAGTGGCTAGATGGGGGGAGACCCAGTACTTC CASSLVARWGETQYF
TRBJ2-2 . . TRBV5-5 TGTGCCAGCAGCTTGAAAGGCTCGAACACCGGGGAGCTGTTTTTT CASSLKGSNTGELFF
TRBJ1-1 . . TRBV6-5 TGTGCCAGCAGCCGGACGGCCAACACTGAAGCTTTCTTT CASSRTANTEAFF
TRBJ2-7 TRBD1 . TRBV2 TGTGCCAGCAGCTCGACAGGGGAAAGGGCCTCCTACGAGCAGTACTTC CASSSTGERASYEQYF
TRBJ2-3 TRBD2 . TRBV5-4 TGTGCCAGCAGCTTGTTAGTCCTAGCGGGAGGGCCAGGAGATACGCAGTATTTT CASSLLVLAGGPGDTQYF
TRBJ2-7 TRBD1 once TRBV5-6 TGTGCCAGCAGCTTGGTAGGGACAGGGGGATCCGAGCAGTACTTC CASSLVGTGGSEQYF
TRBJ1-1 TRBD1 . TRBV20-1 TGCAGTGCGAGTGGGACAGGGATAACTGAAGCTTTCTTT CSASGTGITEAFF
TRBJ2-3 . . TRBV13 TGTGCCAGCAGTCTTATGTGGGTGAGGGGGGTAAGCACAGATACGCAGTATTTT CASSLMWVRGVSTDTQYF
TRBJ2-1 . . TRBV1 TGCACCAGCAGCCAAGAGATCCCACCCCCTATTCCCAGCGGGGGTGAGCAGTTCTTC CTSSQEIPPPIPSGGEQFF
TRBJ2-5 . . TRBV12-3/TRBV12-4 TGTGCCAGCAGTGCTCCAGGGCGGCCCCAGTACTTC CASSAPGRPQYF
TRBJ1-5 . . TRBV19 TGTGCCAGTAGTAAGGCAGGGAGCAATCAGCCCCAGCATTTT CASSKAGSNQPQHF
TRBJ2-7 TRBD1 . TRBV6-5 TGTGCCAGCAGACCCGCCGGGACAGGGAACGAGCAGTACTTC CASRPAGTGNEQYF
TRBJ1-5 TRBD1 . TRBV28 TGTGCCAGCAGTTTGGGACAGGGAAGTAATCAGCCCCAGCATTTT CASSLGQGSNQPQHF
TRBJ1-2 . few TRBV16 TGTGCCAGCAGCCAATCAGTCAACTATGGCTACACCTTC CASSQSVNYGYTF
TRBJ1-4 . once TRBV18 TGTGCCAGCTCACCCGGGATGGTACAAAAACTGTTTTTT CASSPGMVQKLFF
TRBJ2-5 . . TRBV12-3/TRBV12-4 TGTGCCAGCAGTTTACGGTTGGAGACCCAGTACTTC CASSLRLETQYF
TRBJ2-7 . . TRBV20-1 TGCAGTGCTAGTTCGCAGGGGTGGTCCTACGAGCAGTACTTC CSASSQGWSYEQYF
TRBJ2-5 . . TRBV6-5 TGTGCCAGCCCCCCTGCCCTGGCCGAGACCCAGTACTTC CASPPALAETQYF
TRBJ2-7 . few TRBV7-2 TGTGCCAGCAGCTTAGGAGGGGCCACGAGCTCCTACGAGCAGTACTTC CASSLGGATSSYEQYF
TRBJ1-2 . . TRBV19 TGTGCCAGTAGTCCCTCCTCGGGACACCTCTATGGCTACACCTTC CASSPSSGHLYGYTF
TRBJ1-6 . . TRBV2 TGTGCCAGCAGTGAAGGTGTGGGCAGTCTACAGTCACCCCTCCACTTT CASSEGVGSLQSPLHF
TRBJ2-7 . . TRBV4-1 TGCGCCAGCAGCCAAGAGGAACTAGGGAAGACCTACGAGCAGTACTTC CASSQEELGKTYEQYF
TRBJ1-5 . . TRBV30 TGTGCCTGGAACCTTCAGGGGAATCAGCCCCAGCATTTT CAWNLQGNQPQHF
TRBJ1-6 TRBD1 . TRBV9 TGTGCCAGCAGCGTCATGACAGGGGGCCTTTCACCCCTCCACTTT CASSVMTGGLSPLHF
TRBJ2-5 . . TRBV21-1 TGTGCCAGCAGCAGCGAAAAGACCTACAGGGGCAAGAAGACCCAGTACTTC CASSSEKTYRGKKTQYF
TRBJ1-1 . . TRBV24-1 TGTGCCACCACCCTGGACACGGGTTGTTCGAACACTGAAGCTTTCTTT CATTLDTGCSNTEAFF
TRBJ2-7 TRBD1 . TRBV6-5 TGTGCCAGCAGCATCGGACAGGGGGCCTACGAGCAGTACTTC CASSIGQGAYEQYF
TRBJ2-7 TRBD2 . TRBV24-1 TGTGCCACCAGTAGCGGGGGTGGAGGGGACGAGCAGTACTTC CATSSGGGGDEQYF
TRBJ2-7 . . TRBV27 TGTGCCAGCAGGGAACAGGGCTCCTACGAGCAGTACTTC CASREQGSYEQYF
TRBJ1-1 . . TRBV2 TGTGCCAGCAGTGTTGGCAGCGTTAACACTGAAGCTTTCTTT CASSVGSVNTEAFF
TRBJ1-2 . . TRBV28 TGTGCCAGCAGCCGAGGGCCCCGAAGGAACTATGGCTACACCTTC CASSRGPRRNYGYTF